These T cell receptor beta chains were read from a single sample in a study of CD4 T cells in relation to SARS-CoV-2 and coronaviruses. No cognate antigen is known for these TCRs. Generated by immunoSEQ multiplex PCR, the TCRdb table keeps only in-frame clones and is missing some. The sample contains approximately 25,000 clones, 73% of which appear only once. The material sequenced was CD4+ T cells from PBMCs, cultured in vitro. Receptors were obtained from a human donor in good health. CDR3s include the opening cysteine and the closing phenylalanine or tryptophan. A clone size is listed for some rows: how often the clone was seen (once, few, many), or a class if it is expanded.

>15|TRBJ1-1|TRBV19|few
CASSTPTGLNTEAFF
>12|TRBJ1-2|TRBV19|few
CASRIGGLGYTF
>13|TRBJ2-1|TRBV5-1|.
CASRKTEYNEQFF
>14|TRBJ1-6|TRBV30|.
CAWSGGRENSPLHF
>17|TRBJ1-1|TRBV19|.
CASSIGRGGQPNTEAFF
>14|TRBJ2-3|TRBV7-7|.
CASSEQGVTDTQYF
>12|TRBJ2-7|TRBV30|few
CAWRGSGHEQYF
>14|TRBJ2-2|TRBV10-3|.
CAIAGGPNTGELFF
>18|TRBJ2-6|TRBV5-5|.
CASSLVLYRSSGANVLTF
>16|TRBJ2-2|TRBV24-1|.
CATSDFQGLDTGELFF
>15|TRBJ1-2|TRBV3-1/TRBV3-2|.
CASSQGDPRNYGYTF
>15|TRBJ1-4|TRBV2|.
CASSRRTATNEKLFF
>14|TRBJ2-4|TRBV3-1/TRBV3-2|.
CASSQDRVQNIQYF
>11|TRBJ2-7|TRBV29-1|.
CSVPSGLEQYF
>15|TRBJ2-2|TRBV7-7|.
CASSLGGVNTGELFF
>15|TRBJ2-3|TRBV5-1|few
CASSLGRQGLDTQYF
>15|TRBJ1-1|TRBV6-5|.
CASNKPTGWNTEAFF
>15|TRBJ2-2|TRBV7-2|.
CASSRGGSTAGELFF
>15|TRBJ2-7|TRBV9|.
CASSVGGTSANEQYF
>14|TRBJ2-2|TRBV10-1|few
CATGGQGIVGELFF
>15|TRBJ2-1|TRBV5-1|.
CASSLGQVSYNEQFF
>16|TRBJ2-1|TRBV9|.
CASSVGAGLADNEQFF
>15|TRBJ1-1|TRBV5-8|.
CASSAYRGWVTEAFF
>14|TRBJ2-7|TRBV5-1|.
CASSGTGGSLEQYF
>13|TRBJ1-1|TRBV9|.
CASSVGWNTEAFF
>14|TRBJ1-2|TRBV5-1|.
CASSLGAPGYGYTF
>15|TRBJ1-4|TRBV28|once
CATSLSGQGVGKLFF
>14|TRBJ2-5|TRBV19|.
CASTQGLQIGTQYF
>14|TRBJ1-4|TRBV30|.
CAWRGTAGDEKLFF
>14|TRBJ2-3|TRBV15|few
CATSLQGSTDTQYF